Each of the 26 T cell receptor beta chains below was sequenced from the same sample in a study of CD8 T cells in ankylosing spondylitis. Overall study results and limits: A TCR beta motif of under ten highly homologous variants seemed to mark ankylosing spondylitis blood.

MiXCR, run by TCRdb on the 5' RACE reads, gives a single entry per CDR3 protein. This sample has hundreds of thousands of distinct CDR3 sequences; roughly 15% occur once, and the top ten carry under 1.2%. No antigen is known for these receptors. Sequencing input: blood, either unsorted or a sorted T cell fraction (not recorded which). The receptors shown here come from a male donor with ankylosing spondylitis.

CDR3 sequence (DNA): TGTGCCATCAGTGCCCAGCGGGAATTGGGCACAGATACGCAGTATTTT. It translates to CAISAQRELGTDTQYF. The V and J genes are TRBV10-3 and TRBJ2-3; 7 bases are shared with TRBD2. Trimming took 4 bases from V and 1 from J; bases not matched to a gene: 8. This CDR3 has 16 amino acids. Germline V gives CDR1 ENHRY, CDR2 SYGVKD.

The chain is built from TRBV18 and TRBJ2-5; D uncertain. CDR3 length: 13 amino acids. Between the trimmed V and J ends, which lost 2 bases and 3 bases, there was a span of 7 bases. Germline assignment: CDR1 KGHSH and CDR2 LQKENI. The CDR3 DNA reads TGTGCCAGCTCACCATCCCGGAAAGAGACCCAGTACTTC. This encodes CASSPSRKETQYF.

The chain uses TRBV28 and TRBJ2-1; D perhaps matches TRBD2 (6 bases). V shed 5 bases and J shed 4 bases, with 18 bases lying between them. The germline V gene has CDR1 MDHEN and CDR2 SYDVKM. CDR3 length: 16 amino acids. The CDR3 nucleotides are TGTGCCAGCAGTGCTATCCAAGGAGGGATTTACAATGAGCAGTTCTTC. Its protein is CASSAIQGGIYNEQFF.

The rearrangement joins TRBV12-3 or TRBV12-4 to TRBJ2-5; D could derive from TRBD1 or TRBD2 (6 bases each). V was pared by 7 bases and J by 7 bases, with 16 bases between. This CDR3 has 13 amino acids. The CDR3 loop reads CASTLKEGGTQYF. The CDR3 DNA follows: TGTGCCAGCACCCTTAAGGAGGGGGGGACCCAGTACTTC.

V and J are TRBV20-1 and TRBJ2-1; D may be TRBD1 (6 bases). Looked up from germline, CDR1 is DFQATT and CDR2 is SNEGSKA (reference sequence). The V and J ends lost 3 bases and 3 bases respectively, with 18 bases between them. The CDR3 spans 16 residues. The DNA for the CDR3 is TGCAGTGCTAGGACGACAGGCCAAAAGGTCTACAATGAGCAGTTCTTC. Its protein product is CSARTTGQKVYNEQFF.

The chain has TRBV2 and TRBJ2-7, with D perhaps matching TRBD1 (5 bases). The CDR3 length is 12 residues. Trimming stripped 4 bases from V and 6 bases from J, with 10 bases between. From germline, CDR1 is SNHLY and CDR2 FYNNEI. The CDR3 DNA sequence: TGTGCCAGCAGTGCTCAGGGCTCCGAGCAGTACTTC. Translation gives CASSAQGSEQYF. Full variable domain (missing parts from reference TRBV2 and TRBJ2-7): EPEVTQTPSHQVTQMGQEVILRCVPISNHLYFYWYRQILGQKVEFLVSFYNNEISEKSEIFDDQFSVERPDGSNFTLKIRSTKLEDSAMYFCASSAQGSEQYFGPGTRLTVT.

This clonotype has a handful of counts. V gene TRBV6-1 combines with J gene TRBJ1-2, with D uncertain. The CDR3 spans 16 residues. Per the germline V gene, CDR1 is MNHNS and CDR2 is SASEGT. The V end lost 6 bases, the J end lost 2 bases, and 19 bases lay between the germline ends. CDR3 sequence: CASRSHSASSNYGYTF. The CDR3 coding sequence is TGTGCCAGCAGGAGCCATTCGGCCAGTTCAAACTATGGCTACACCTTC.

The V gene is TRBV20-1, the J gene TRBJ2-1; the match to TRBD2 covers 10 bases. Trimming removed 6 bases from V and 9 bases from J; junction bases left unmatched: 11. This CDR3 is built from 14 residues. Germline CDR1 DFQATT, CDR2 SNEGSKA (reference sequence). DNA for the CDR3: TGCAGTGCCTGCCGAGCGGGAGGGGTCGGTGAGCAGTTCTTC. It translates to CSACRAGGVGEQFF.

This clonotype was counted a few times. The chain links TRBV24-1 to TRBJ1-2, with D uncertain. This CDR3 spans 14 amino acids. Germline V lookup: CDR1 KGHDR, CDR2 SFDVKD. V was cut by 3 bases and J by 5 bases, with 12 bases left in between. The CDR3 loop reads CATSDPGNVYGYTF. The CDR3, as DNA: TGTGCCACCAGTGATCCGGGGAACGTTTATGGCTACACCTTC.

The table lists this clonotype with a few counts. V gene TRBV20-1 combines with J gene TRBJ2-3; 14 nucleotides line up with TRBD2. Germline V gives CDR1 DFQATT, CDR2 SNEGSKA (reference sequence). The CDR3 totals 17 residues. Trimming removed 6 bases from V and 2 bases from J; junction bases left unmatched: 10. This chain's CDR3 is CSAPRTSGGMITDTQYF. The CDR3 coding sequence is TGCAGTGCCCCGCGGACTAGCGGGGGGATGATCACAGATACGCAGTATTTT.

V is TRBV6-5 and J is TRBJ1-3, with D hard to call. Trimming removed 0 bases from V and 0 bases from J, with 6 bases in between. CDR1 is MNHEY and CDR2 is SVGAGI in the germline V gene. The CDR3 covers 15 residues. This CDR3 reads CASSYSEYSGNTIYF. CDR3 DNA: TGTGCCAGCAGTTACTCGGAATACTCTGGAAACACCATATATTTT.

The V call is TRBV6-2 or TRBV6-3, the J call TRBJ2-7; no reliable D call. The CDR3 contains 12 residues. Germline CDR1 reads MNHEY; CDR2 reads SVGEGT. Trimming cost V 6 bases and J 3 bases, with 9 bases left between them. For the CDR3, the DNA is TGTGCCAGCAGGGCTGAAGACTACGAGCAGTACTTC. It translates to CASRAEDYEQYF.

CDR3 region: CASKQGRNNEKLFF. The CDR3, as DNA: TGTGCCAGCAAGCAGGGGCGCAATAATGAAAAACTGTTTTTT. The chain links TRBV27 to TRBJ1-4; the D gene is possibly TRBD1 (6 bases). The CDR3 covers 14 residues. From germline, CDR1 is MNHEY and CDR2 SMNVEV (reference sequence). Between the trimmed V and J ends, which lost 7 bases and 4 bases, there was a span of 13 bases.

This rearrangement joins TRBV7-9 to TRBJ1-1, with D possibly matching TRBD1 (6 bases). Trimming took off 2 bases at V and 10 bases at J, with 20 bases between the two ends. In germline, CDR1 is SEHNR, CDR2 FQNEAQ (reference sequence). The CDR3 is 15 residues long. Here the CDR3 DNA reads TGTGCCAGCAGCTTATGGGGCAGCAAAGGGGGTGTAGCTTTCTTT. Protein: CASSLWGSKGGVAFF.

The chain combines TRBV30 with TRBJ1-1; 7 bases line up with TRBD1. From germline, CDR1 is GTSNPN and CDR2 SVGIG (reference sequence). V shed 8 bases and J 4 bases; nucleotides not matched to a gene: 13. The CDR3 spans 14 residues. CDR3 residues: CAIDEAGGSTEAFF. For the CDR3, the DNA is TGTGCCATCGACGAGGCAGGGGGGAGCACTGAAGCTTTCTTT.

This clonotype was recorded once. The V and J genes are TRBV5-1 and TRBJ1-1, with D tentatively TRBD1 (5 bases). V lost 0 bases to trimming and J lost 5 bases, with 14 bases between them. The CDR3 contains 15 residues. Looked up from germline, CDR1 is SGHRS and CDR2 is YFSETQ. This chain's CDR3 is CASSLVSGGRTEAFF. The CDR3 DNA sequence: TGCGCCAGCAGCTTGGTTTCGGGGGGGAGAACTGAAGCTTTCTTT.

The chain carries TRBV30 and TRBJ1-2; 11 nucleotides match TRBD1. Germline trimming cut 4 bases from V and 7 bases from J; bases unmatched to any gene: 5. CDR1 is GTSNPN, CDR2 SVGIG, per germline (reference sequence). The CDR3 has 13 residues. Written as DNA, the CDR3 is TGTGCCTGGAAAGGACAGGGGGCGAGTGGCTACACCTTC. Protein sequence: CAWKGQGASGYTF.

The chain combines TRBV28 with TRBJ2-1; 8 nucleotides align to TRBD2. Per germline, CDR1 MDHEN and CDR2 SYDVKM. Unmatched junction bases numbered 4, after V lost 3 bases and J lost 3 bases. This CDR3 contains 15 residues. CDR3 region: CASSLGLGLYNEQFF. The CDR3 bases are TGTGCCAGCAGTTTGGGACTAGGCCTCTACAATGAGCAGTTCTTC.

This clonotype was found a few times. The CDR3 bases are TGTGCCAGCAGTGAAGGGACTAGCGGGATTAGGAGGTTCTTC. Translating it yields CASSEGTSGIRRFF. The V and J genes are TRBV6-1 and TRBJ2-1, with 12 bases aligning to TRBD2. Germline V gives CDR1 MNHNS, CDR2 SASEGT. J gave up 15 bases and V 1 base, and 7 bases lay outside the gene matches. The length of the CDR3 is 14 residues.

This clonotype was detected only a few times. CDR3 sequence (DNA): TGTGCCTGGAGGGGGTACACAGATACGCAGTATTTT. It encodes CAWRGYTDTQYF. The chain combines TRBV7-9 with TRBJ2-3; D tentatively fits TRBD1 or TRBD2 (6 bases each). The CDR3 spans 12 residues. The ends were cut back, 11 bases at V and 2 bases at J, with 11 bases in the middle. Germline assignment: CDR1 SEHNR and CDR2 FQNEAQ (reference sequence).

There are a few counts of this clonotype. The chain joins TRBV27 to TRBJ2-1, with a tentative D call TRBD1 (5 bases). V lost 4 bases and J 9 bases, leaving 16 bases between the germline ends. The CDR3 is 14 amino acids. Germline V gene lookup returns CDR1 MNHEY and CDR2 SMNVEV (reference sequence). CDR3 in amino acids: CASSSLGLRGEQFF. The CDR3 DNA reads as TGTGCCAGCAGTTCGCTAGGCCTTAGGGGTGAGCAGTTCTTC.

V gene TRBV20-1 combines with J gene TRBJ1-1; D uncertain. Germline-derived CDR1 and CDR2 are DFQATT and SNEGSKA (reference sequence). There are 12 residues in the CDR3. V was shortened by 4 bases and J by 2 bases, with 8 bases between the two germline ends. The DNA of the CDR3 is TGCAGTGCTACTCCAGGTAACACTGAAGCTTTCTTT. Protein: CSATPGNTEAFF.

The table lists this clonotype with a few counts. The chain employs TRBV25-1 and TRBJ2-1, with 9 positions matching TRBD1. The CDR3 is 16 residues long. Trimming took 3 bases from V and 3 from J; bases not matched to a gene: 6. The germline gives CDR1 MGHDK, CDR2 SYGVNS. The CDR3 coding sequence is TGTGCCAGCAGTGACGAGGACAGGGGCTTCTACAATGAGCAGTTCTTC. Its protein product is CASSDEDRGFYNEQFF.

V usage is TRBV25-1 and J usage is TRBJ2-7; D may be TRBD2 (5 bases). Germline V gene sequence: CDR1 MGHDK, CDR2 SYGVNS. CDR3 length equals 10 residues. V gave up 10 bases and J gave up 3 bases, with 7 bases separating them. As DNA, the CDR3 is TGTGCCACCGGGAACTACGAGCAGTACTTC. Translated, it gives CATGNYEQYF.

V usage is TRBV20-1 and J usage is TRBJ2-7; TRBD2 matches at 11 bases. Germline V gene data show CDR1 as DFQATT and CDR2 as SNEGSKA (reference sequence). J gave up 0 bases and V 5 bases, and 9 bases lay outside the gene matches. The CDR3 consists of 16 residues. The CDR3 spells CSAEPSLAGVSYEQYF. DNA of the CDR3: TGCAGTGCTGAGCCCTCACTAGCGGGAGTCTCCTACGAGCAGTACTTC.

The table lists this clonotype with a few counts. V is TRBV18 and J is TRBJ2-1, with no clear D. The CDR3 sequence is 13 residues long. Germline V lookup: CDR1 KGHSH, CDR2 LQKENI. V was shortened by 3 bases and J by 7 bases, with 10 bases between the two germline ends. CDR3 protein: CASSPQKENEQFF. The CDR3 coding sequence is TGTGCCAGCTCACCCCAAAAAGAAAATGAGCAGTTCTTC.